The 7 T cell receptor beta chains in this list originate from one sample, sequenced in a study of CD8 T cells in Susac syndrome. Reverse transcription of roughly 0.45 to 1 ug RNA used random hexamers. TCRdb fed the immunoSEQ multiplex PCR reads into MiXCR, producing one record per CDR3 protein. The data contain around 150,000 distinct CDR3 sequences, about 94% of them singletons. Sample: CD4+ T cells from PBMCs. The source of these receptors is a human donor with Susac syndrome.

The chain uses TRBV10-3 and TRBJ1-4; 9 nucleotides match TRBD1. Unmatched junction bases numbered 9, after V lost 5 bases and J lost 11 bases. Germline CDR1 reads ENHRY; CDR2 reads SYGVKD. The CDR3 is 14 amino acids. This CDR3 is CAISTQGQGRKLFF. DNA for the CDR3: TGTGCCATCAGTACCCAGGGACAGGGACGCAAACTGTTTTTT.

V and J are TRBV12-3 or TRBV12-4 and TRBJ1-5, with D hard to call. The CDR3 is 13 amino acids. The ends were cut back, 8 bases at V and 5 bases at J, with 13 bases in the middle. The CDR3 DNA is TGTGCCAGCTCCGCCACGGAGTATCAGCCCCAGCATTTT. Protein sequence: CASSATEYQPQHF.

CDR3 region: CSAGGISTDTQYF. In nucleotides, the CDR3 is TGCAGTGCTGGGGGGATTAGCACAGATACGCAGTATTTT. V usage is TRBV20-1 and J usage is TRBJ2-3, with a tentative D call TRBD2 (6 bases). This CDR3 contains 13 residues. The germline V and J ends were trimmed by 5 bases and 0 bases, with 9 bases remaining between them. CDR1 and CDR2 from the germline V gene are DFQATT and SNEGSKA (reference sequence).

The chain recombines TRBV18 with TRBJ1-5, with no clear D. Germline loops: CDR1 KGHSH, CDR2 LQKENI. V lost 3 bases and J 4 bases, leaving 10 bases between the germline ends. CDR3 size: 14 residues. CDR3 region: CASSPQNTNQPQHF. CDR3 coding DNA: TGTGCCAGCTCACCGCAGAATACGAATCAGCCCCAGCATTTT.

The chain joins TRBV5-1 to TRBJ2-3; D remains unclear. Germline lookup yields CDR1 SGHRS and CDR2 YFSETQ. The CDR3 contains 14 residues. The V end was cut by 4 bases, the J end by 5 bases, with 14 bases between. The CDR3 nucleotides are TGCGCCAGCAGCCTATCTTACACGGGAGATACGCAGTATTTT. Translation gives CASSLSYTGDTQYF.

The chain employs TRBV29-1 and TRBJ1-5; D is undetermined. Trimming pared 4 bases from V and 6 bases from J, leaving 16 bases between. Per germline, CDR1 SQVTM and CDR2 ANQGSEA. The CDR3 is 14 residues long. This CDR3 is CSVVVGDQLQPQHF. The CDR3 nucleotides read TGCAGCGTTGTAGTGGGAGACCAACTTCAGCCCCAGCATTTT.

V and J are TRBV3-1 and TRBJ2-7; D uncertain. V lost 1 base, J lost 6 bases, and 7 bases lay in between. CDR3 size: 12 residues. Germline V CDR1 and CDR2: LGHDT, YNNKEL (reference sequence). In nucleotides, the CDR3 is TGTGCCAGCAGCCAAGTGGGTCGCGAGCAGTACTTC. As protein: CASSQVGREQYF.